In this sample, the clone carrying this T cell receptor beta chain turned up many times. Its specificity is not known. These data are taken from a study of identical twins. MiXCR was run by TCRdb on the 5' RACE reads, yielding one entry per CDR3 protein. The table has about 470,000 distinct CDR3 sequences, 20% to 25% seen once. Germline CDR1 reads SGHVS; CDR2 reads FQNEAQ. V lost 1 base to trimming and J lost 0 bases, with 7 bases between them. The CDR3 runs 14 residues. Regarding the study as a whole: Alpha sequences that were out-of-frame and twin-shared showed an excess of low generation probability. Twins' excess sharing was less marked for out-of-frame beta sequences. Insertion counts were lower in abundant cord blood beta clonotypes, a trend that memory repertoires did not show.

The data also belong to a second study, concerning T cells expressing NK-cell markers. That paper notes: Sorted CD3+CD56+NKG2C+, CD3+CD56+NKG2C- and CD3+CD56-NKG2C+ T-cell subsets were beta-chain profiled.

This clonotype originated in a woman in her late teens or twenties in good health. What was sequenced was CD4+ T cells sorted from blood. The chain is built from TRBV7-8 and TRBJ2-7; D is uncertain. The CDR3 loop is CASSLGTASYEQYF. CDR3 coding DNA: TGTGCCAGCAGCTTAGGGACGGCCTCCTACGAGCAGTACTTC.